This T cell receptor beta chain was profiled in a study of technical replicates of blood from a few donors. Here immunoSEQ multiplex PCR was the method, and the copy in TCRdb shows in-frame clones only, minus some. Of some 79,000 clones in the sample, roughly 94% are singletons; the top ten hold 0.26%. Germline assignment: CDR1 SGHRS and CDR2 YFSETQ. The CDR3 has 16 amino acids. Germline trimming cut 0 bases from V and 1 base from J; bases unmatched to any gene: 6. The origin of this receptor is a human donor in good health. Sequences were obtained from T cells isolated from PBMCs. The chain joins TRBV5-1 to TRBJ2-5, with 7 bases identical to TRBD1. CDR3 protein: CASSLGDSDLQETQYF. The CDR3 DNA follows: TGCGCCAGCAGCTTGGGGGACAGCGACCTCCAAGAGACCCAGTACTTC.